This TCR beta chain derives from a study of blood T cell repertoires in COVID-19. Overall study: Samples representing acute and convalescent COVID-19 were sourced from the United States, Italy and Spain.

The length of the CDR3 is 15 residues. Germline values: CDR1 SGHAT, CDR2 FQDESV (reference sequence). Trimming pared 8 bases from V and 6 bases from J, leaving 17 bases between. Authors' methods: Quantification of nucleated cells was approximated via reference gene primer amplification. The repertoire was sequenced with immunoSEQ multiplex PCR; TCRdb's copy has only in-frame clones and lacks some. V, J and clone size derive from that table, while D and trimming were established from the DNA sequence. The data contain fewer than 200,000 clones, around nine tenths of them singletons. The sequenced sample was peripheral blood. The TCR sequence derives from a woman older than 75 with COVID-19, enrolled during active disease. The chain is built from TRBV11-1 and TRBJ1-6; D is unclear. The CDR3 DNA is TGTGCCAGCGCCCGAACCGTAATGAGTAATTCACCCCTCCACTTT. It encodes CASARTVMSNSPLHF.